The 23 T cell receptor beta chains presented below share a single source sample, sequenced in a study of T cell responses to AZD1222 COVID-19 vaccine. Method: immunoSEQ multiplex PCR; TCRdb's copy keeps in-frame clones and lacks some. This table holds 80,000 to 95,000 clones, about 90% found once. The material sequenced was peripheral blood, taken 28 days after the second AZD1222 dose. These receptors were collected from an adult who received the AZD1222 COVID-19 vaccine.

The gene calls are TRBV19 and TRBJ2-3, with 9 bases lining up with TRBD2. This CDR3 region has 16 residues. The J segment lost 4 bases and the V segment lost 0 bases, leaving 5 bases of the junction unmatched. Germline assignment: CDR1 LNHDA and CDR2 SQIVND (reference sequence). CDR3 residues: CASSIDIAGVSDTQYF. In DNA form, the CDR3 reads TGTGCCAGTAGTATAGACATAGCGGGAGTGTCAGATACGCAGTATTTT.

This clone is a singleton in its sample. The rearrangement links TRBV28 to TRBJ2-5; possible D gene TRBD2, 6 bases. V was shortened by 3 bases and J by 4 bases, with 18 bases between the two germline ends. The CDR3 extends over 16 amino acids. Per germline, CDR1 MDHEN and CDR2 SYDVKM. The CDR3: CASSFPRGGIPETQYF. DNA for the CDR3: TGTGCCAGCAGTTTCCCCCGGGGCGGGATCCCAGAGACCCAGTACTTC.

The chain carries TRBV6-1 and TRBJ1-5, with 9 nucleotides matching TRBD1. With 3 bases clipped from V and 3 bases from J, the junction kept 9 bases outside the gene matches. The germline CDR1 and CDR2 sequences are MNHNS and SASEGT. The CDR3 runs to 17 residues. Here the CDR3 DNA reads TGTGCCAGCAGTGACCGGGGGACAGGGTTCCCCAATCAGCCCCAGCATTTT. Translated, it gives CASSDRGTGFPNQPQHF.

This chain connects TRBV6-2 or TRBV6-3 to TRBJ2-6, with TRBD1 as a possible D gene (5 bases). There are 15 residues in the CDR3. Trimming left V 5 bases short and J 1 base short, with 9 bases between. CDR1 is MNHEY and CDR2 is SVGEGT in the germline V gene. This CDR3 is CASSDDSSGANVLTF. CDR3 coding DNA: TGTGCCAGCAGTGACGACAGTTCTGGGGCCAACGTCCTGACTTTC.

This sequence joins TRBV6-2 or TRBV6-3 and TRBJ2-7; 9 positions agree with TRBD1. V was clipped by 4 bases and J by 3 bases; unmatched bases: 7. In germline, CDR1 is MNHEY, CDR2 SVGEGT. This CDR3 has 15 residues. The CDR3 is CASSSQTGGGYEQYF. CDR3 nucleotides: TGTGCCAGCAGTTCCCAGACAGGGGGTGGCTACGAGCAGTACTTC.

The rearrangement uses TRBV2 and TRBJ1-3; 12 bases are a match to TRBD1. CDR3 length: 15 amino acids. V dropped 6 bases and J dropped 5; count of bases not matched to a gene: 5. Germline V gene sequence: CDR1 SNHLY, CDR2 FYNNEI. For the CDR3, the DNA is TGTGCCAGCAGCCTGGGACAGGGGGCACGAAACACCATATATTTT. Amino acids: CASSLGQGARNTIYF.

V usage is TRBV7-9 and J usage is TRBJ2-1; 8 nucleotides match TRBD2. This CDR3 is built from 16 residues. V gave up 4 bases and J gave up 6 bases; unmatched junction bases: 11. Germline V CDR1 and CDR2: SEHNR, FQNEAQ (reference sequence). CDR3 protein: CASSSVLAEGLNEQFF. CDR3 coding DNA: TGTGCCAGCAGCTCCGTACTAGCGGAAGGACTCAATGAGCAGTTCTTC.

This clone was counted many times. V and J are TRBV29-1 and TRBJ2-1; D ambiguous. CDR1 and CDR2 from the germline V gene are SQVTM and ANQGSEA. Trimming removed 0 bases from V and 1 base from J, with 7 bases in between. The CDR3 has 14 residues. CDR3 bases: TGCAGCGTTGAAGACGACGAATCCTACAATGAGCAGTTCTTC. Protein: CSVEDDESYNEQFF.

Here the CDR3 reads CASRTTLQRVTGELFF. In nucleotides, the CDR3 is TGTGCCAGCAGGACGACCCTTCAGCGGGTCACCGGGGAGCTGTTTTTT. J is TRBJ2-2 and V is TRBV5-5, with a tentative D call TRBD2 (6 bases). Germline CDR1 SGHKS, CDR2 YYEKEE (reference sequence). CDR3 length: 16 residues. The ends were cut back, 5 bases at V and 4 bases at J, with 18 bases in the middle.

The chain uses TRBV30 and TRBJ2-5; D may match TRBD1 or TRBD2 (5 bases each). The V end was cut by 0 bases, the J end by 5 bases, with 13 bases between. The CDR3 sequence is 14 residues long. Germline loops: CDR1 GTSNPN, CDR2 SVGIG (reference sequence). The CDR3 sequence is CAWSVRGSRETQYF. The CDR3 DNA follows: TGTGCCTGGAGTGTACGGGGCTCGCGGGAGACCCAGTACTTC.

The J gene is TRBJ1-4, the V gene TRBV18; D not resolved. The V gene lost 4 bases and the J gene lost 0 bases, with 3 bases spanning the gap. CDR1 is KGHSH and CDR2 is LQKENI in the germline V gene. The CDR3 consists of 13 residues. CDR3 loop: CASSRSTNEKLFF. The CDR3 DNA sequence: TGTGCCAGCTCACGGTCAACTAATGAAAAACTGTTTTTT.

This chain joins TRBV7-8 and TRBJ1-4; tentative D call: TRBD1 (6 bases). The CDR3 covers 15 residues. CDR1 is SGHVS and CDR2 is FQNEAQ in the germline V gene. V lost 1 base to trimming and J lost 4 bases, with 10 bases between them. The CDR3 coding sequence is TGTGCCAGCAGCTTAGAGACAGGCCATAATGAAAAACTGTTTTTT. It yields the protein CASSLETGHNEKLFF.

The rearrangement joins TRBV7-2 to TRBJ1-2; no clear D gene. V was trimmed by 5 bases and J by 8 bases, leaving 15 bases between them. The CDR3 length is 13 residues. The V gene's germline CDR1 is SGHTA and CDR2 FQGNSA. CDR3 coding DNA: TGTGCCAGCAGCGTGGACGGCCTAGGAGGCTACACCTTC. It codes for CASSVDGLGGYTF.

The CDR3 coding sequence is TGTGCCAGCAGTGAACAGACTAGCGGTTCCTACGAGCAGTACTTC. Protein product: CASSEQTSGSYEQYF. The chain has TRBV6-1 and TRBJ2-7; 9 positions match TRBD2. Trimming removed 2 bases from V and 1 base from J; junction bases left unmatched: 3. Germline CDR1 MNHNS, CDR2 SASEGT. The CDR3 totals 15 residues.

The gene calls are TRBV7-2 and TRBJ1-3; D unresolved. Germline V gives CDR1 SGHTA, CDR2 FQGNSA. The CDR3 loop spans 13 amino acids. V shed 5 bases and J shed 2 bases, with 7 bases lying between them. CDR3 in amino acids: CASSPRTGNTIYF. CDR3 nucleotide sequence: TGTGCCAGCAGCCCCCGGACTGGAAACACCATATATTTT.

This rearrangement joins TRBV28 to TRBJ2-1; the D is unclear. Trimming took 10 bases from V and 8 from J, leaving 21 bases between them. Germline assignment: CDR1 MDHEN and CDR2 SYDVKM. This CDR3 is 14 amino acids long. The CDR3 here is CATHSWSGDYEQFF. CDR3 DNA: TGTGCCACCCACTCTTGGTCAGGTGACTATGAGCAGTTCTTC.

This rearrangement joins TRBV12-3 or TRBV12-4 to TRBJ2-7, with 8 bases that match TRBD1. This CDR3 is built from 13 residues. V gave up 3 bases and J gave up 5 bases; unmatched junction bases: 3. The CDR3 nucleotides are TGTGCCAGCAGTTTTCGACAGGGGAACGAGCAGTACTTC. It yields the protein CASSFRQGNEQYF.

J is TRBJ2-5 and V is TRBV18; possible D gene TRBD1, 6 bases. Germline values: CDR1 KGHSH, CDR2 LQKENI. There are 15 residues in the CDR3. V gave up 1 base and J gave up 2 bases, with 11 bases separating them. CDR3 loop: CASSPHQGKQETQYF. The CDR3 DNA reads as TGTGCCAGCTCACCACACCAGGGGAAACAAGAGACCCAGTACTTC. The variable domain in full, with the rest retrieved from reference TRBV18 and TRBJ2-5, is NAGVMQNPRHLVRRRGQEARLRCSPMKGHSHVYWYRQLPEEGLKFMVYLQKENIIDESGMPKERFSAEFPKEGPSILRIQQVVRGDSAAYFCASSPHQGKQETQYFGPGTRLLVL.

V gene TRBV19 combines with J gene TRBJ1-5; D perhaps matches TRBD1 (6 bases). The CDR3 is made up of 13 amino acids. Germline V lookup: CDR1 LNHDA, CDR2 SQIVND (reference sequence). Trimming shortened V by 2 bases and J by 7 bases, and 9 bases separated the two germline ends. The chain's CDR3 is CASSITGQQPQHF. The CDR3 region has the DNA TGTGCCAGTAGTATAACAGGGCAACAGCCCCAGCATTTT.

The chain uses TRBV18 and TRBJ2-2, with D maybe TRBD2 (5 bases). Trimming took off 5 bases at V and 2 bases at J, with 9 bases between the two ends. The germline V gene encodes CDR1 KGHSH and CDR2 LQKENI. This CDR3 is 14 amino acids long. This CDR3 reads CASSTGINTGELFF. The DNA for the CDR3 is TGTGCCAGCTCAACCGGGATTAACACCGGGGAGCTGTTTTTT.

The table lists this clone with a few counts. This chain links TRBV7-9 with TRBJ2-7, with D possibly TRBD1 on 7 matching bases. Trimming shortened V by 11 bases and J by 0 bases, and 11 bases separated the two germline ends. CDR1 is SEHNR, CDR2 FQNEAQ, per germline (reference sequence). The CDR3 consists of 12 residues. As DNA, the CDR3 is TGTGCCGCGGGACAGAGCTCCTACGAGCAGTACTTC. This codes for CAAGQSSYEQYF.

The CDR3 nucleotides read TGCGCCAGCAGCTTGGGAGGGGCTGAGTTGGCAGATACGCAGTATTTT. This gives the protein CASSLGGAELADTQYF. The chain employs TRBV5-1 and TRBJ2-3; D may correspond to TRBD1 or TRBD2 (5 bases each). This CDR3 has 16 residues. CDR1 is SGHRS, CDR2 YFSETQ, per germline. V was pared by 0 bases and J by 4 bases, with 15 bases between. Combining the CDR3 with reference TRBV5-1 and TRBJ2-3 gives the whole variable domain KAGVTQTPRYLIKTRGQQVTLSCSPISGHRSVSWYQQTPGQGLQFLFEYFSETQRNKGNFPGRFSGRQFSNSRSEMNVSTLELGDSALYLCASSLGGAELADTQYFGPGTRLTVL.

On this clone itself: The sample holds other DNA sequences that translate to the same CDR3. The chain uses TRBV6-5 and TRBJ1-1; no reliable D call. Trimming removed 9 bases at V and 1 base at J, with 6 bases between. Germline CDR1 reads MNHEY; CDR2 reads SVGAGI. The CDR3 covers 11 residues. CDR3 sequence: CASRQNTEAFF. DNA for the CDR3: TGTGCCAGTAGACAGAACACTGAAGCTTTCTTT.